The rows below give T cell receptor beta chains drawn from one sample of a study of T cell repertoires in cytomegalovirus infection. TCRdb re-analysed the reads in MiXCR, keeping a single row per CDR3 protein. Among over 300,000 distinct CDR3 sequences listed, roughly 15% were seen once. The sample was PBMCs. These receptors all stem from a human donor in good health (CMV status not recorded). Some clones in this sample may be carry-over from other donors' samples. Both conserved end residues are part of each CDR3. The D gene is left open where the match is weak. For some rows the clone size is stated as once, few or many, or as a class when expanded; others skip it.

v_call	j_call	d_call	clone_size	cdr3_aa	cdr3_nt
TRBV20-1	TRBJ1-5	TRBD1	.	CSARDSDSNQPQHF	TGCAGTGCCCGGGACAGCGATAGCAATCAGCCCCAGCATTTT
TRBV6-1	TRBJ1-2	.	many	CASSLRTGGYTF	TGTGCCAGCAGTCTACGAACGGGGGGCTACACCTTC
TRBV19	TRBJ2-1	.	.	CASSINSYGEQFF	TGTGCCAGTAGTATTAATTCCTACGGTGAGCAGTTCTTC
TRBV12-3/TRBV12-4	TRBJ2-2	.	many	CASSLWPAGELFF	TGTGCCAGCAGTTTGTGGCCCGCCGGGGAGCTGTTTTTT
TRBV6-1	TRBJ1-4	.	few	CASSRDGPATNEKLFF	TGTGCCAGCAGCAGGGACGGTCCTGCAACTAATGAAAAACTGTTTTTT
TRBV18	TRBJ1-6	TRBD1	many	CASSSTSGTANSPLHF	TGTGCCAGCTCTTCCACCTCCGGGACAGCGAATTCACCCCTCCACTTT
TRBV12-3/TRBV12-4	TRBJ2-5	TRBD1	many	CASSFEGNRGTQYF	TGTGCCAGCAGTTTCGAAGGCAACAGGGGGACCCAGTACTTC
TRBV7-9	TRBJ1-6	.	many	CASSLSQGNSPLHF	TGTGCCAGCAGCTTAAGCCAGGGGAACTCACCCCTCCACTTT
TRBV10-3	TRBJ1-1	.	many	CAIRATALNTEAFF	TGTGCCATCAGAGCGACGGCTTTGAACACTGAAGCTTTCTTT
TRBV12-3/TRBV12-4	TRBJ2-2	TRBD1	few	CASSPRDRVDAGELFF	TGTGCCAGCAGTCCCCGGGACAGGGTCGATGCCGGGGAGCTGTTTTTT
TRBV7-6	TRBJ2-5	.	.	CATHHGTQETQYF	TGTGCCACCCACCATGGGACCCAAGAGACCCAGTACTTC
TRBV10-3	TRBJ1-4	TRBD1	.	CAISPGQGLFRSPSEKLFF	TGTGCCATCAGTCCGGGACAGGGTCTTTTTAGGTCTCCCTCGGAAAAACTGTTTTTT
TRBV28	TRBJ1-5	TRBD1	.	CAGGTVYSNQPQHF	TGTGCCGGGGGGACAGTTTACTCCAATCAGCCCCAGCATTTT
TRBV3-1	TRBJ2-1	TRBD2	.	CASSQGLAGGPEQFF	TGTGCCAGCAGCCAAGGGCTAGCGGGGGGGCCTGAGCAGTTCTTC
TRBV11-2	TRBJ1-2	.	few	CASSLATTYYGYTF	TGTGCCAGCAGCTTGGCCACGACGTACTATGGCTACACCTTC
TRBV28	TRBJ2-7	.	many	CASSARNLRGQLTYEQYF	TGTGCCAGCAGCGCAAGAAACCTCAGGGGACAACTGACCTACGAGCAGTACTTC
TRBV27	TRBJ2-7	TRBD2	few	CASSFSSGVYEQYF	TGTGCCAGCAGTTTCTCTAGCGGGGTATACGAGCAGTACTTC
TRBV10-3	TRBJ2-7	.	.	CAISERTEEQYF	TGTGCCATCAGTGAAAGGACAGAAGAGCAGTACTTC